This TCR beta chain was recovered during a study of blood T cell repertoires in COVID-19. About the research overall: Donors in the United States, Italy and Spain gave samples during acute or convalescent COVID-19. In each case, the material was cDNA or gDNA derived from T cells, B-cell-depleted T cells, or PBMCs.

Trimming removed 1 base from V and 1 base from J, with 19 bases in between. Germline CDR1 SGHDN, CDR2 FVKESK. CDR3 length: 18 residues. Authors' methods: Amplified reference gene primers provided the basis for estimating nucleated cell counts. Clones were read by immunoSEQ multiplex PCR, and TCRdb kept only the in-frame ones, dropping some. The V and J calls and clone size are taken from that table; D and trimming were inferred from the DNA. The repertoire holds 87,000 or so clones, 85% to 90% seen once, with around 5.3% in the top ten. The sequenced sample was peripheral blood. The chain is built from TRBV14 and TRBJ2-5; no definite D call. The origin of this receptor is a man aged 40-55 years with acute or convalescent COVID-19. In DNA, the CDR3 is TGTGCCAGCAGCCAAGTTGGTCGAGTGACAATGAGCCAAGAGACCCAGTACTTC. Translation gives CASSQVGRVTMSQETQYF.